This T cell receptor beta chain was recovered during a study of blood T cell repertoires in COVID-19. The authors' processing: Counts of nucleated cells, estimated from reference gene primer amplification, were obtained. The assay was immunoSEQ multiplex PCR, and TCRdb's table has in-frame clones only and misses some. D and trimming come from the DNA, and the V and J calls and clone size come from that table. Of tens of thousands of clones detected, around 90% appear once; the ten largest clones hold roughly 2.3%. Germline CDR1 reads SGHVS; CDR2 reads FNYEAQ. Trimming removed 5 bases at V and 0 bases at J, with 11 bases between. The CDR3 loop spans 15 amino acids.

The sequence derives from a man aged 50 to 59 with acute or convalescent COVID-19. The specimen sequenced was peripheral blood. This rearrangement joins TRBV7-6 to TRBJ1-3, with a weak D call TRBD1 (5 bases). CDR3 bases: TGTGCCAGCAGCCAGTCCCAGGGCTCTGGAAACACCATATATTTT. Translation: CASSQSQGSGNTIYF.